This TCR beta chain was found in a study of shared clonotypes between healthy human individuals. Findings and caveats of the study: Estimated clonotype richness was generally higher in naive than memory subsets. Generation of non-shared clonotypes was less probable than generation of clonotypes shared by all four donors.

With regard to this clone: What it binds is not known.

The CDR3 contains 14 residues. V shed 2 bases and J shed 4 bases, with 10 bases lying between them. Germline V gene sequence: CDR1 MNHEY, CDR2 SVGAGI. Deep-level settings were used for running the assay. Libraries were prepared by immunoSEQ multiplex PCR; TCRdb keeps only in-frame clonotypes and omits some of them. Counted here are millions of clones, approximately 94% occurring once; the ten biggest clones make up 0.14%. The sequencing sample was made of naive CD4+ T cells sorted from blood. Sample subset: CD45RA+ positively selected. This rearrangement joins TRBV6-5 to TRBJ2-3, with D perhaps given as TRBD1 or TRBD2 (5 bases each). The source is a man in his late teens or twenties in good health. The CDR3 reads CASSYRGPPDTQYF. The CDR3 region has the DNA TGTGCCAGCAGTTACCGGGGCCCACCAGATACGCAGTATTTT.